A selection of T cell receptor beta chains follows, all from one sample in a study of T-cell reconstitution after alpha-beta-depleted transplantation in children. TCRdb re-called the PCR reads through MiXCR, storing one row per CDR3 protein. The table includes roughly 300,000 distinct CDR3 sequences, almost 10% detected once. The input for sequencing was PBMCs from the stem cell graft donor, taken from the stem cell graft. These receptors came from a human donor who donated a stem cell graft to a child with SCID. Both conserved end residues are part of each CDR3. D genes are given only for firm matches. Expanded clones are given a class, and other clones once, few, many or no size at all.

>TRBJ2-7|TRBV7-8|many|-
CASSLDRGGEQYF
TGTGCCAGCAGCTTAGATAGAGGTGGCGAGCAGTACTTC
>TRBJ2-3|TRBV18|-|TRBD1
CASSPGAGQGSDTQYF
TGTGCCAGCTCACCGGGGGCCGGACAGGGCTCAGATACGCAGTATTTT
>TRBJ2-1|TRBV19|-|-
CASSTFKDSSYNEQFF
TGTGCCAGTAGTACCTTTAAAGACAGCTCCTACAATGAGCAGTTCTTC
>TRBJ1-1|TRBV12-3/TRBV12-4|many|TRBD1
CASSLQGANTEAFF
TGTGCCAGCAGTTTACAGGGGGCTAACACTGAAGCTTTCTTT
>TRBJ1-1|TRBV6-5|-|TRBD1
CASSYGQGAAFF
TGTGCCAGCAGTTACGGACAGGGGGCCGCTTTCTTT
>TRBJ2-2|TRBV11-2|few|-
CASSPGRTGELFF
TGTGCCAGCAGCCCCGGAAGAACCGGGGAGCTGTTTTTT
>TRBJ2-4|TRBV12-3/TRBV12-4|-|-
CASSLLGRIQYF
TGTGCCAGCAGTTTGCTCGGGCGCATTCAGTACTTC
>TRBJ1-1|TRBV5-1|few|TRBD1
CASSFPTGTMNTEAFF
TGCGCCAGCAGCTTCCCGACAGGGACCATGAACACTGAAGCTTTCTTT
>TRBJ2-1|TRBV7-6|-|-
CASSLGPRPGGNEQFF
TGTGCCAGCAGCTTGGGGCCTCGTCCAGGTGGCAATGAGCAGTTCTTC
>TRBJ1-2|TRBV5-1|few|-
CASSLGDLNYGYTF
TGCGCCAGCAGCCTAGGCGACCTGAACTATGGCTACACCTTC
>TRBJ1-2|TRBV6-5|-|-
CASSLHGGNGYTF
TGTGCCAGCAGTTTGCATGGGGGCAATGGCTACACCTTC
>TRBJ2-2|TRBV11-2|-|-
CASTPRGTGELFF
TGTGCCAGCACCCCTCGTGGCACCGGGGAGCTGTTTTTT
>TRBJ1-1|TRBV20-1|-|-
CSARALGASEAFF
TGCAGTGCTAGGGCCCTGGGGGCCTCCGAAGCTTTCTTT
>TRBJ2-7|TRBV28|few|-
CASSLMDEQYF
TGTGCCAGCAGTTTAATGGACGAGCAGTACTTC
>TRBJ2-7|TRBV6-5|-|TRBD1
CASSFAGTGVEQYF
TGTGCCAGCAGTTTCGCCGGGACAGGGGTCGAGCAGTACTTC
>TRBJ1-1|TRBV5-1|few|TRBD1
CASSLFLGQGEAFF
TGCGCCAGCAGCTTGTTCCTGGGACAGGGTGAAGCTTTCTTT
>TRBJ2-1|TRBV12-3/TRBV12-4|many|TRBD2
CASSLSGEKQFF
TGTGCCAGCAGTCTTAGCGGGGAAAAGCAGTTCTTC
>TRBJ2-7|TRBV29-1|few|-
CSVEWAEKKGYEQYF
TGCAGCGTTGAATGGGCGGAGAAGAAGGGGTACGAGCAGTACTTC
>TRBJ1-5|TRBV3-1|few|-
CASSQVPVSPVGNQPQHF
TGTGCCAGCAGCCAAGTCCCAGTTTCCCCAGTGGGCAATCAGCCCCAGCATTTT
>TRBJ2-1|TRBV5-1|few|-
CASSLVEFDNEQFF
TGCGCCAGCAGCTTGGTAGAGTTCGACAATGAGCAGTTCTTC
>TRBJ2-1|TRBV29-1|many|-
CSVASASGNEQFF
TGCAGCGTTGCATCTGCTTCTGGAAATGAGCAGTTCTTC
>TRBJ2-7|TRBV6-6|few|-
CASRQTSYEQYF
TGTGCCAGCAGGCAGACCTCCTACGAGCAGTACTTC
>TRBJ2-1|TRBV7-1|-|-
CASSSPPLYNEQFF
TGTGCCAGCAGCTCCCCGCCACTCTACAATGAGCAGTTCTTC
>TRBJ2-1|TRBV4-1|-|TRBD2
CASSRLATSGGAHEQFF
TGCGCCAGCAGCCGACTTGCGACTAGCGGGGGGGCGCATGAGCAGTTCTTC
>TRBJ2-7|TRBV18|-|TRBD1
CASSPEQGSYEQYF
TGTGCCAGCTCACCGGAACAGGGGTCCTACGAGCAGTACTTC
>TRBJ1-1|TRBV6-2/TRBV6-3|-|TRBD1
CASSPDPPGTENTEAFF
TGTGCCAGCAGTCCAGATCCCCCCGGGACAGAGAACACTGAAGCTTTCTTT
>TRBJ2-5|TRBV7-9|-|-
CASSFVGGSVQTQYF
TGTGCCAGCAGCTTTGTTGGTGGCAGTGTGCAGACCCAGTACTTC